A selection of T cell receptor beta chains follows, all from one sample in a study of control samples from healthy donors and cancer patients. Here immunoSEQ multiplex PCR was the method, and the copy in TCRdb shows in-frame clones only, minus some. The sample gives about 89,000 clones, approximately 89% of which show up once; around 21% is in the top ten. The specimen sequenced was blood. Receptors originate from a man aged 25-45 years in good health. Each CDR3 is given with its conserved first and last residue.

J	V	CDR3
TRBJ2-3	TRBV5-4	CASSPDRRTDTQYF
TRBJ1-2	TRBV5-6	CASSRPGGLRYGYTF
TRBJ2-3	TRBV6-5	CASSYSGGLGTDTQYF
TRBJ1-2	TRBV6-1	CASSENTGGGYGYTF
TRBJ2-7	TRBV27	CASRPGRVSEQYF
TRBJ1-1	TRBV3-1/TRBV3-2	CASSRDRSSQHVLKNTEAFF
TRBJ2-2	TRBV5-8	CASSLDGGELFF
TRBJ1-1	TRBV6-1	CASSEWGQVANEAFF
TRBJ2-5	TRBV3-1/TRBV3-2	CASSQDSAVQETQYF
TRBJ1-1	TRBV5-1	CASSLLTGPNTEAFF
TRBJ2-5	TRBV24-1	CATSDLETQYF
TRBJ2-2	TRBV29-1	CSVAARVGAGELFF